Listed below are T cell receptor beta chains from one sample, sequenced in a study of CD8 T cells in ankylosing spondylitis. Via MiXCR, TCRdb re-called the 5' RACE reads, giving one row per CDR3 protein. The top ten hold approximately 29% of the sample, which has around 100,000 distinct CDR3 sequences, about 9% seen once. Sequenced sample: blood, either unsorted or a sorted T cell fraction (not recorded which). The receptors come from a male donor with ankylosing spondylitis. Both conserved end residues are part of each CDR3. D genes are given only for firm matches. The size entry is marked missing in some rows and otherwise reads once, few, many or a size class.

v_call: TRBV7-2
j_call: TRBJ2-3
clone_size: .
d_call: .
cdr3_nt: TGTGCCAGCAGCCCGAGTGCGACCAGCACAGATACGCAGTATTTT
cdr3_aa: CASSPSATSTDTQYF

v_call: TRBV2
j_call: TRBJ2-3
clone_size: .
d_call: TRBD2
cdr3_nt: TGTGCCTTCTCCCCGGGGGGGGGCGGGAGTAGTCTTAGCACAGATACGCAGTATTTT
cdr3_aa: CAFSPGGGGSSLSTDTQYF

v_call: TRBV29-1
j_call: TRBJ1-2
clone_size: many
d_call: .
cdr3_nt: TGCAGCGGGGCAGACCCCTATGGCTACACCTTC
cdr3_aa: CSGADPYGYTF

v_call: TRBV20-1
j_call: TRBJ1-2
clone_size: .
d_call: .
cdr3_nt: TGCAGTGCTCAGGACAGCCTTCTTAGAGCTAACTATGGCTACACCTTC
cdr3_aa: CSAQDSLLRANYGYTF

v_call: TRBV7-8
j_call: TRBJ2-1
clone_size: many
d_call: .
cdr3_nt: TGTGCCAGCAGCGGGCGAAAGCAGTTCTTC
cdr3_aa: CASSGRKQFF

v_call: TRBV4-1
j_call: TRBJ2-3
clone_size: many
d_call: .
cdr3_nt: TGCGCCAGCAGTATGGCGTCCAGCACAGATACGCAGTATTTT
cdr3_aa: CASSMASSTDTQYF

v_call: TRBV7-9
j_call: TRBJ2-5
clone_size: .
d_call: .
cdr3_nt: TGTGCCAGCAGCTTCCCCTTGACCCAAGAGACCCAGTACTTC
cdr3_aa: CASSFPLTQETQYF

v_call: TRBV12-3/TRBV12-4
j_call: TRBJ1-2
clone_size: many
d_call: .
cdr3_nt: TGTGCCAGCAGCCCGCAGCTTACTCCCGCTAACTATGGCTACACCTTC
cdr3_aa: CASSPQLTPANYGYTF

v_call: TRBV6-2/TRBV6-3
j_call: TRBJ2-1
clone_size: many
d_call: TRBD2
cdr3_nt: TGTGCCAGCAGTTACCCTTGGACTAGCGGATACAATGAGCAGTTCTTC
cdr3_aa: CASSYPWTSGYNEQFF

v_call: TRBV4-2
j_call: TRBJ2-3
clone_size: many
d_call: TRBD1
cdr3_nt: TGTGCCAGCAGCCAGTCGGGACAGGGAGGCGCAGATACGCAGTATTTT
cdr3_aa: CASSQSGQGGADTQYF

v_call: TRBV5-6
j_call: TRBJ2-7
clone_size: few
d_call: .
cdr3_nt: TGTGCCAGCAGCTTGGATCTAGGGGTCGTCTACGAGCAGTACTTC
cdr3_aa: CASSLDLGVVYEQYF

v_call: TRBV29-1
j_call: TRBJ2-1
clone_size: many
d_call: TRBD2
cdr3_nt: TGCAGCGTCCCCGGGACTACCCCCAATGAGCAGTTCTTC
cdr3_aa: CSVPGTTPNEQFF

v_call: TRBV5-6
j_call: TRBJ2-2
clone_size: few
d_call: TRBD1
cdr3_nt: TGTGCCAGCAGCTTTGGACAGGGAGGCGGGGAGCTGTTTTTT
cdr3_aa: CASSFGQGGGELFF

v_call: TRBV27
j_call: TRBJ2-1
clone_size: many
d_call: .
cdr3_nt: TGTGCCAGCAGTTTGGTGCGGGGTGAGCAGTTCTTC
cdr3_aa: CASSLVRGEQFF

v_call: TRBV4-2
j_call: TRBJ2-5
clone_size: many
d_call: .
cdr3_nt: TGTGCCACCAGGGGTGGGGAGACCCAGTACTTC
cdr3_aa: CATRGGETQYF

v_call: TRBV6-2/TRBV6-3
j_call: TRBJ2-1
clone_size: many
d_call: .
cdr3_nt: TGTGCCAGCAGTTACTTGGGGAATGAGCAGTTCTTC
cdr3_aa: CASSYLGNEQFF

v_call: TRBV11-2
j_call: TRBJ2-7
clone_size: few
d_call: TRBD2
cdr3_nt: TGTGCCAGCAGCCCGGGCGGGAGGCCGTACGAGCAGTACTTC
cdr3_aa: CASSPGGRPYEQYF

v_call: TRBV7-2
j_call: TRBJ1-1
clone_size: few
d_call: .
cdr3_nt: TGTGCCAGCAGCTTGGAGAGTGTAGAAGCTTTCTTT
cdr3_aa: CASSLESVEAFF

v_call: TRBV3-1
j_call: TRBJ2-1
clone_size: many
d_call: .
cdr3_nt: TGTGCCAGCAGCCTAACCTACGGGAGCGATTACAATGAGCAGTTCTTC
cdr3_aa: CASSLTYGSDYNEQFF

v_call: TRBV12-3/TRBV12-4
j_call: TRBJ2-1
clone_size: many
d_call: TRBD2
cdr3_nt: TGTGCCAGCAGTCCACCTAGCGGGAGCGTCGATGAGCAGTTCTTC
cdr3_aa: CASSPPSGSVDEQFF

v_call: TRBV30
j_call: TRBJ1-1
clone_size: .
d_call: .
cdr3_nt: TGTGCCGCCCCAAGGTGGGGAAGGAACTTTGAAGCTTTCTTT
cdr3_aa: CAAPRWGRNFEAFF

v_call: TRBV4-2
j_call: TRBJ2-3
clone_size: few
d_call: TRBD2
cdr3_nt: TGTGCCAGCAGCCAAGAAGTTAGCGGGAGTCCCTGGGAGTATTTT
cdr3_aa: CASSQEVSGSPWEYF

v_call: TRBV10-1
j_call: TRBJ2-2
clone_size: many
d_call: TRBD2
cdr3_nt: TGCGCCAGCAGTGAGACCCTCGGGCGGGAGGTCGACACCGGGGAGCTGTTTTTT
cdr3_aa: CASSETLGREVDTGELFF

v_call: TRBV10-3
j_call: TRBJ2-7
clone_size: many
d_call: TRBD2
cdr3_nt: TGTGCCACAATGGGACTAGCGGGAGGTAACTACGAGCAGTACTTC
cdr3_aa: CATMGLAGGNYEQYF

v_call: TRBV2
j_call: TRBJ1-5
clone_size: many
d_call: .
cdr3_nt: TGTGCCAGCAGTGAATTTAGTAGCAATCAGCCCCAGCATTTT
cdr3_aa: CASSEFSSNQPQHF

v_call: TRBV12-3/TRBV12-4
j_call: TRBJ1-1
clone_size: many
d_call: .
cdr3_nt: TGTGCCAGCAGTCCCGGGACTCCTTACCTAGCTTTCTTT
cdr3_aa: CASSPGTPYLAFF

v_call: TRBV7-8
j_call: TRBJ2-5
clone_size: many
d_call: TRBD2
cdr3_nt: TGTGCCAGCAGCAGGAGGGGTCTAGCGGGGAACCAAGAGACCCAGTACTTC
cdr3_aa: CASSRRGLAGNQETQYF

v_call: TRBV10-2
j_call: TRBJ2-1
clone_size: many
d_call: .
cdr3_nt: TGCGCCAGCAGTGAGTCTTGGAGTAATGAGCAGTTCTTC
cdr3_aa: CASSESWSNEQFF

v_call: TRBV20-1
j_call: TRBJ1-2
clone_size: many
d_call: .
cdr3_nt: TGCAGTGCTAGAGTAGCCCATTTGACAGGTCCTAACTATGGCTACACCTTC
cdr3_aa: CSARVAHLTGPNYGYTF

v_call: TRBV11-2
j_call: TRBJ1-1
clone_size: .
d_call: .
cdr3_nt: TGTGCCAGCAGCTCCCTACCGAGTGAAGCTTTCTTT
cdr3_aa: CASSSLPSEAFF

v_call: TRBV28
j_call: TRBJ2-1
clone_size: .
d_call: TRBD2
cdr3_nt: TGTGCCAGCGCTGGACTAGCGGGGGTCTACAATGAGCAGTTCTTC
cdr3_aa: CASAGLAGVYNEQFF

v_call: TRBV5-1
j_call: TRBJ2-1
clone_size: few
d_call: .
cdr3_nt: TGCGCCAGCAGCCCCGAACTCGCGATCAACAATGAGCAGTTCTTC
cdr3_aa: CASSPELAINNEQFF

v_call: TRBV2
j_call: TRBJ1-2
clone_size: .
d_call: TRBD1
cdr3_nt: TGTGCCAGCATGGGACAGGGTGTCGCCCTGGATGGCTACACCTTC
cdr3_aa: CASMGQGVALDGYTF

v_call: TRBV4-1
j_call: TRBJ1-6
clone_size: many
d_call: .
cdr3_nt: TGCGCCAGCAGCCAGGTGGACCCCGGGAGGTCCTATAATTCACCCCTCCATTTT
cdr3_aa: CASSQVDPGRSYNSPLHF

v_call: TRBV6-1
j_call: TRBJ1-1
clone_size: .
d_call: TRBD1
cdr3_nt: TGTGCCAGCAGCTCGCACCGGGACAGGGGGCTGAACACTGAAGCTTTCTTT
cdr3_aa: CASSSHRDRGLNTEAFF

v_call: TRBV12-5
j_call: TRBJ2-3
clone_size: many
d_call: .
cdr3_nt: TGTGCTAGTGGTTTGGTACTCGGGGATACGCAGTATTTT
cdr3_aa: CASGLVLGDTQYF

v_call: TRBV4-2
j_call: TRBJ2-1
clone_size: few
d_call: TRBD2
cdr3_nt: TGTGCCAGCAGCCAAGGGGGACTAGCGGGAGTCAATGAGCAGTTCTTC
cdr3_aa: CASSQGGLAGVNEQFF

v_call: TRBV3-1
j_call: TRBJ1-1
clone_size: .
d_call: .
cdr3_nt: TGTGCCAGCAGCCAAGACGGCAGGTGGGGGACTGAAGCTTTCTTT
cdr3_aa: CASSQDGRWGTEAFF

v_call: TRBV7-9
j_call: TRBJ1-6
clone_size: few
d_call: TRBD1
cdr3_nt: TGTGCCAGCAGCTCCTTGGACAGGGGGCATAATTCACCCCTCCACTTT
cdr3_aa: CASSSLDRGHNSPLHF

v_call: TRBV20-1
j_call: TRBJ2-7
clone_size: few
d_call: .
cdr3_nt: TGCAGTGCCCAGCGGCGGGAAGGATGGAGCGAGCAGTACTTC
cdr3_aa: CSAQRREGWSEQYF

v_call: TRBV27
j_call: TRBJ2-1
clone_size: many
d_call: TRBD2
cdr3_nt: TGTGCCAGCAGTTTAGGGACTAGCGGGAGCGATGAGCAGTTCTTC
cdr3_aa: CASSLGTSGSDEQFF

v_call: TRBV7-6
j_call: TRBJ2-1
clone_size: few
d_call: TRBD2
cdr3_nt: TGTGCCAGCAGCTCGACTAGCGGCAGGAACAATGAGCAGTTCTTC
cdr3_aa: CASSSTSGRNNEQFF

v_call: TRBV11-2
j_call: TRBJ2-1
clone_size: .
d_call: TRBD2
cdr3_nt: TGTGCCAGCAGCTTAGGTCTAGCGGGAGGGCCGGGCTCCTACAATGAGCAGTTCTTC
cdr3_aa: CASSLGLAGGPGSYNEQFF

v_call: TRBV7-2
j_call: TRBJ2-1
clone_size: many
d_call: .
cdr3_nt: TGTGCCAGCAGCTTAGGACTAGACTCCTACAATGAGCAGTTCTTC
cdr3_aa: CASSLGLDSYNEQFF

v_call: TRBV27
j_call: TRBJ2-3
clone_size: .
d_call: TRBD2
cdr3_nt: TGTGCCAGCAGGCCAAGGACTAGCGGGAAGGCAGAAACGCAGTATTTT
cdr3_aa: CASRPRTSGKAETQYF

v_call: TRBV11-1
j_call: TRBJ2-1
clone_size: many
d_call: TRBD2
cdr3_nt: TGTGCCAGCAGCCCCCGGGACGGGACTAGCGGGGCTTACAATGAGCAGTTCTTC
cdr3_aa: CASSPRDGTSGAYNEQFF

v_call: TRBV14
j_call: TRBJ2-1
clone_size: .
d_call: .
cdr3_nt: TGTGCCAGCAGCCCCGACCCGAGAAAGCAGTTCTTC
cdr3_aa: CASSPDPRKQFF

v_call: TRBV3-1
j_call: TRBJ2-1
clone_size: few
d_call: TRBD2
cdr3_nt: TGTGCCAGCAGCCAAGAGGTTGGACTAGCCGTCTACAATGAGCAGTTCTTC
cdr3_aa: CASSQEVGLAVYNEQFF

v_call: TRBV27
j_call: TRBJ1-1
clone_size: .
d_call: .
cdr3_nt: TGTGCCAGCACCTCCGGCCTTGAATATTCGAGAGGCACTGAAGCTTTCTTT
cdr3_aa: CASTSGLEYSRGTEAFF

v_call: TRBV4-2
j_call: TRBJ2-1
clone_size: few
d_call: TRBD2
cdr3_nt: TGTGCCAGCAGCCAAGAAGAGGCGGGAGCAGGATACAATGAGCAGTTCTTC
cdr3_aa: CASSQEEAGAGYNEQFF

v_call: TRBV6-1
j_call: TRBJ1-1
clone_size: few
d_call: .
cdr3_nt: TGTGCCAGCAGTGGAATTCTAAACCGGGAAACTTTCTTT
cdr3_aa: CASSGILNRETFF

v_call: TRBV20-1
j_call: TRBJ2-3
clone_size: few
d_call: TRBD2
cdr3_nt: TGCAGTCAACCCGGGGGGAGGGCAGATACGCAGTATTTT
cdr3_aa: CSQPGGRADTQYF

v_call: TRBV11-1
j_call: TRBJ2-7
clone_size: few
d_call: TRBD2
cdr3_nt: TGTGCCAGCAGCGATGGGGGTAGCGGGAAAAAGCCAAGGACCTACGAGCAGTACTTC
cdr3_aa: CASSDGGSGKKPRTYEQYF

v_call: TRBV5-5
j_call: TRBJ1-5
clone_size: .
d_call: .
cdr3_nt: TGTGCCAGCAGCTTGGAAGTAGGGGTGGGCCAGCCCCAGCATTTT
cdr3_aa: CASSLEVGVGQPQHF

v_call: TRBV9
j_call: TRBJ2-7
clone_size: .
d_call: .
cdr3_nt: TGTGCCAGCAGCGGTACAGGACCCGGCGAGCAGTACTTC
cdr3_aa: CASSGTGPGEQYF

v_call: TRBV4-2
j_call: TRBJ2-1
clone_size: .
d_call: TRBD2
cdr3_nt: TGTGCCAGCAGCCGCCCTAGCGGGAGTCCAGGCGATGAGCAGTTCTTC
cdr3_aa: CASSRPSGSPGDEQFF

v_call: TRBV7-9
j_call: TRBJ1-5
clone_size: .
d_call: .
cdr3_nt: TGTGCCAGCAGCCGCCCTGGGGATTACAATCAGCCCCAGCATTTT
cdr3_aa: CASSRPGDYNQPQHF

v_call: TRBV5-1
j_call: TRBJ2-1
clone_size: many
d_call: .
cdr3_nt: TGTGCCAGCAGCTTTTCCTACAATGAGCAGTTCTTC
cdr3_aa: CASSFSYNEQFF

v_call: TRBV27
j_call: TRBJ2-1
clone_size: few
d_call: TRBD2
cdr3_nt: TGTGCCAGCAGAAGCGGGAGGGGCTACAATGAGCAGTTCTTC
cdr3_aa: CASRSGRGYNEQFF